The rows below give T cell receptor beta chains drawn from one sample of a study of graft-versus-host responses after intestinal transplantation. Some clones are missing from TCRdb's copy, which holds only in-frame ones; the method was immunoSEQ multiplex PCR. The sample lists 84,000 or so clones; roughly 80% were seen once. Their target antigens are unknown. The source was unstimulated CD4+ T cells sorted from spleen or lymph node cells, collected before intestinal transplant. The receptor set was obtained from a human donor who received an intestinal transplant. Both conserved end residues are part of each CDR3. Each record gives: CDR3 protein, CDR3 DNA, clone size, CDR3 length, D gene, V gene, J gene. The D gene is left open where the match is weak. Only part of the rows carry a size: once, few, many, or a class if the clone is expanded.

CASSPTGNEQYF	TGCGCCAGCAGCCCGACAGGGAACGAGCAGTACTTC	.	12	TRBD1	TRBV5-1	TRBJ2-7
CASSRRQGVGVEQFF	TGTGCCAGCAGCCGCAGACAGGGGGTAGGTGTTGAGCAGTTCTTC	.	15	TRBD1	TRBV7-2	TRBJ2-1
CASSRGLGYNEQFF	TGTGCCAGTAGCAGGGGGCTGGGATACAATGAGCAGTTCTTC	.	14	TRBD1	TRBV19	TRBJ2-1
CATEGLAGVGEQYF	TGTGCCACCGAGGGACTAGCGGGAGTAGGCGAGCAGTACTTC	.	14	TRBD2	TRBV6-5	TRBJ2-7
CASSQDTSRSGNTIYF	TGCGCCAGCAGCCAAGATACCTCGCGCTCTGGAAACACCATATATTTT	few	16	.	TRBV4-1	TRBJ1-3
CASSPPQGREQYF	TGTGCCAGCAGTCCCCCCCAGGGCCGGGAGCAGTACTTC	.	13	.	TRBV6-5	TRBJ2-7
CASSLGLQRGYNEQFF	TGCGCCAGCAGCTTGGGGTTACAGCGGGGTTACAATGAGCAGTTCTTC	.	16	TRBD2	TRBV5-1	TRBJ2-1
CASSLGGTNTGELFF	TGCGCCAGCAGCTTGGGTGGGACTAACACCGGGGAGCTGTTTTTT	.	15	.	TRBV5-1	TRBJ2-2
CASSREGLGGNQPQHF	TGTGCCAGTAGTAGGGAGGGGTTGGGGGGCAATCAGCCCCAGCATTTT	.	16	.	TRBV19	TRBJ1-5
CASSRGGPNTGELFF	TGCGCCAGCAGCCGAGGGGGACCCAACACCGGGGAGCTGTTTTTT	.	15	.	TRBV5-1	TRBJ2-2
CASSREGGETQYF	TGTGCCAGCAGCCGGGAGGGAGGGGAGACCCAGTACTTC	.	13	TRBD2	TRBV5-4	TRBJ2-5
CASSYRGYGYTF	TGTGCCAGCAGTTACAGGGGCTATGGCTACACCTTC	.	12	.	TRBV6-5	TRBJ1-2
CASSVGSTGGYEQYF	TGTGCCAGCAGCGTAGGGTCTACAGGCGGCTACGAGCAGTACTTC	.	15	.	TRBV9	TRBJ2-7
CASSPLPSSADTQYF	TGTGCCAGCTCACCACTGCCTAGCTCGGCAGATACGCAGTATTTT	.	15	.	TRBV18	TRBJ2-3
CASSVTSSYNEQFF	TGTGCCAGCAGTGTGACTAGCTCCTACAATGAGCAGTTCTTC	.	14	.	TRBV2	TRBJ2-1
CASSSGQWATGELFF	TGTGCCAGCAGCTCGGGACAGTGGGCCACCGGGGAGCTGTTTTTT	.	15	TRBD1	TRBV5-5	TRBJ2-2
CAWSDGGSGANVLTF	TGTGCCTGGAGTGATGGAGGGTCTGGGGCCAACGTCCTGACTTTC	.	15	.	TRBV30	TRBJ2-6
CASSLGGRETQYF	TGCGCCAGCAGCTTGGGGGGCAGGGAGACCCAGTACTTC	.	13	.	TRBV5-1	TRBJ2-5
CASSELPQGLSGELFF	TGTGCCAGCAGTGAACTCCCCCAGGGGCTTTCCGGGGAGCTGTTTTTT	.	16	.	TRBV2	TRBJ2-2
CASSSQFSGATDTQYF	TGTGCCAGCTCATCCCAATTTAGCGGAGCCACAGATACGCAGTATTTT	.	16	.	TRBV18	TRBJ2-3
CASSQERNTDTQYF	TGCGCCAGCAGCCAAGAGCGGAACACAGATACGCAGTATTTT	.	14	.	TRBV4-1	TRBJ2-3
CASSSQTGGETQYF	TGTGCCAGCTCCTCTCAGACAGGGGGAGAGACCCAGTACTTC	.	14	TRBD1	TRBV18	TRBJ2-5
CASSLTGNNYGYTF	TGCGCCAGCAGCTTGACAGGGAATAACTATGGCTACACCTTC	once	14	.	TRBV5-1	TRBJ1-2
CASSVGRNTGELFF	TGTGCCAGCAGCGTTGGGCGGAACACCGGGGAGCTGTTTTTT	.	14	.	TRBV11-3	TRBJ2-2
CASRRLLSSYEQYF	TGTGCCAGCAGGAGGTTATTAAGCTCCTACGAGCAGTACTTC	few	14	.	TRBV6-5	TRBJ2-7
CASSQGPSSYEQYF	TGTGCCAGCAGCCAGGGCCCAAGCTCCTACGAGCAGTACTTC	.	14	.	TRBV4-2	TRBJ2-7
CASSKTSGREGGTDTQYF	TGTGCCAGCAGCAAGACTAGCGGGAGAGAGGGGGGCACAGATACGCAGTATTTT	.	18	.	TRBV21-1	TRBJ2-3
CASSLPSQETQYF	TGTGCCAGCAGCTTGCCCAGCCAAGAGACCCAGTACTTC	.	13	.	TRBV5-4	TRBJ2-5
CASKVAGGQSEQFF	TGTGCCAGCAAGGTTGCGGGGGGGCAAAGTGAGCAGTTCTTC	.	14	TRBD2	TRBV28	TRBJ2-1
CASSLDFFYNEQFF	TGTGCCAGCAGCTTGGACTTTTTCTACAATGAGCAGTTCTTC	.	14	.	TRBV5-5	TRBJ2-1
CASSIGGVTEAFF	TGTGCCAGCAGCATAGGGGGGGTCACTGAAGCTTTCTTT	.	13	.	TRBV28	TRBJ1-1
CASLGSHNEQFF	TGTGCCAGCCTAGGCAGTCACAATGAGCAGTTCTTC	.	12	.	TRBV28	TRBJ2-1
CSVWGVDRDESGANEKLFF	TGCAGCGTTTGGGGAGTGGACAGGGATGAGTCTGGGGCTAATGAAAAACTGTTTTTT	.	19	TRBD1	TRBV29-1	TRBJ1-4
CASSLTGGGPADTQYF	TGTGCCAGCAGCTTGACGGGGGGGGGACCCGCGGATACGCAGTATTTT	few	16	TRBD2	TRBV5-4	TRBJ2-3
CASSYRGTVYNSPLHF	TGTGCCAGCAGTTATCGGGGAACGGTCTATAATTCACCCCTCCACTTT	.	16	.	TRBV6-5	TRBJ1-6
CAWSGGVEQFF	TGTGCCTGGAGCGGCGGAGTTGAGCAGTTCTTC	.	11	.	TRBV30	TRBJ2-1
CASSPGGYNQPQHF	TGTGCCAGTAGCCCAGGGGGATACAATCAGCCCCAGCATTTT	once	14	TRBD1	TRBV19	TRBJ1-5
CASSLVRTGTSEQFF	TGTGCCAGCAGCTTAGTCCGGACAGGAACCAGTGAGCAGTTCTTC	.	15	TRBD1	TRBV7-9	TRBJ2-1
CASSLGQATKNIQYF	TGTGCCAGCAGCTTAGGGCAGGCTACCAAAAACATTCAGTACTTC	.	15	.	TRBV7-8	TRBJ2-4
CASSPEGSRPHSYNSPLHF	TGTGCCAGCTCACCTGAGGGATCAAGGCCCCACTCCTATAATTCACCCCTCCACTTT	once	19	.	TRBV18	TRBJ1-6
CASSLGEGPETQYF	TGTGCCAGCAGCTTGGGGGAGGGGCCAGAGACCCAGTACTTC	.	14	TRBD2	TRBV5-7	TRBJ2-5
CASNLEEETQYF	TGTGCCAGCAACCTTGAAGAGGAGACCCAGTACTTC	.	12	.	TRBV2	TRBJ2-5
CAISGRGFTEAFF	TGTGCCATCAGTGGGCGGGGATTCACTGAAGCTTTCTTT	.	13	.	TRBV10-3	TRBJ1-1
CAWSRQGGVEKLFF	TGTGCCTGGAGTAGGCAGGGTGGGGTGGAAAAACTGTTTTTT	few	14	.	TRBV30	TRBJ1-4
CASSQAAPGETQYF	TGCGCCAGCAGCCAAGCTGCTCCCGGGGAGACCCAGTACTTC	.	14	.	TRBV4-1	TRBJ2-5
CASSPTPDRSKFF	TGTGCCAGCAGCCCTACACCCGACAGGTCAAAGTTCTTC	.	13	.	TRBV7-3	TRBJ2-1
CASSLGQGETGELFF	TGTGCCAGCAGCTTGGGACAGGGGGAGACCGGGGAGCTGTTTTTT	few	15	TRBD1	TRBV7-9	TRBJ2-2
CATSRDTTSGRGNEQFF	TGTGCCACCAGCAGAGATACGACGAGCGGGAGAGGAAATGAGCAGTTCTTC	once	17	TRBD2	TRBV15	TRBJ2-1
CASSWDRSSYEQYF	TGCGCCAGCAGCTGGGACAGGAGCTCCTACGAGCAGTACTTC	.	14	TRBD1	TRBV5-1	TRBJ2-7
CASSQALGVYNEQFF	TGTGCCAGCAGCCAAGCCCTCGGGGTCTACAATGAGCAGTTCTTC	.	15	.	TRBV14	TRBJ2-1
CSAQKYEQYF	TGCAGTGCTCAGAAATACGAGCAGTACTTC	.	10	.	TRBV20-1	TRBJ2-7
CASSLGPGQAGELFF	TGCGCCAGCAGCTTGGGCCCGGGACAAGCCGGGGAGCTGTTTTTT	.	15	.	TRBV5-1	TRBJ2-2
CASSYASGSREQFF	TGTGCCAGCAGTTACGCTAGCGGGAGCAGGGAGCAGTTCTTC	few	14	TRBD2	TRBV6-5	TRBJ2-1
CASSKGLAGVEQFF	TGTGCCAGTAGTAAGGGACTAGCGGGAGTGGAGCAGTTCTTC	.	14	TRBD2	TRBV19	TRBJ2-1
CASSLWGTGTSPLHF	TGTGCCAGCAGCTTGTGGGGGACAGGGACTTCACCCCTCCACTTT	.	15	TRBD1	TRBV5-5	TRBJ1-6